The table lists the clone carrying this T cell receptor (beta chain) with a few counts. Diagnoses were established using clinical symptoms, serum thyroxine and TRAb, thyroid ultrasound and orbital computed tomography. Germline lookup yields CDR1 KGHSH and CDR2 LQKENI. Trimming removed 2 bases at V and 0 bases at J, with 11 bases between. This CDR3 comprises 16 residues. This sample was included in a study of T cells in Graves' hyperthyroidism and ophthalmopathy. Study overall: Blood from the periphery was taken at initial diagnosis, before any treatment.

The investigators amplified TCR beta CDR3 regions from RNA transcripts. The HTBI primer set was used in a first-round RT-PCR of the TCR CDR3. TCRdb fed the multiplex PCR reads into MiXCR, producing one record per CDR3 protein. The profile shows over 650,000 distinct CDR3 sequences, 15% to 20% of them singletons. Specimen: blood. The TCR was taken from a man aged 18 to 29 with Graves' hyperthyroidism. The V gene is TRBV18, the J gene TRBJ1-3; D gene unclear. CDR3 amino acids: CASSPKTELSGNTIYF. CDR3 in DNA: TGTGCCAGCTCACCAAAGACGGAACTCTCTGGAAACACCATATATTTT.